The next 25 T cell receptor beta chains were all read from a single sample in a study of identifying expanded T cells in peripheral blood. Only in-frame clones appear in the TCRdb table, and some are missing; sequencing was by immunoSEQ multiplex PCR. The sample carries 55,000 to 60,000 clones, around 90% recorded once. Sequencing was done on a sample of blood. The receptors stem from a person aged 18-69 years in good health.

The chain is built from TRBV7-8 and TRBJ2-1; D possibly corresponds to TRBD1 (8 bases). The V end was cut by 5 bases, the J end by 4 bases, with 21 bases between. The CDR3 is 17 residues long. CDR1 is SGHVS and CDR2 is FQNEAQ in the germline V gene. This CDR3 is CASSRSTGQGGYNEQFF. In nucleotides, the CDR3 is TGTGCCAGCAGCAGATCGACCGGACAGGGAGGGTACAATGAGCAGTTCTTC.

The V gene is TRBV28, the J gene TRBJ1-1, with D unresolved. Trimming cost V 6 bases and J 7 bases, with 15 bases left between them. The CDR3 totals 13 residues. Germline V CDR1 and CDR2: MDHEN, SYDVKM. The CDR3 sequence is CASRVFSRGEAFF. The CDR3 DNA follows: TGTGCCAGCAGAGTATTCTCCCGGGGTGAAGCTTTCTTT.

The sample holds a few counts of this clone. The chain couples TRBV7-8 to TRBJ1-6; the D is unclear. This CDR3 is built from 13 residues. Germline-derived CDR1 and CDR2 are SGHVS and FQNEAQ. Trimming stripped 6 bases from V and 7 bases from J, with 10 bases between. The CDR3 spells CASRLSENSPLHF. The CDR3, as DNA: TGTGCCAGCAGACTATCGGAGAATTCACCCCTCCACTTT.

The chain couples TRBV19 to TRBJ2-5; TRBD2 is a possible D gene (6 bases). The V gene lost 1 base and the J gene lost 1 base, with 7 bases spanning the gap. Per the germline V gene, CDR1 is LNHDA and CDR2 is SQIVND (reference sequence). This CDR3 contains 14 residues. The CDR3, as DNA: TGTGCCAGTAGTATAGGTAGCGGCCAAGAGACCCAGTACTTC. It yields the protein CASSIGSGQETQYF.

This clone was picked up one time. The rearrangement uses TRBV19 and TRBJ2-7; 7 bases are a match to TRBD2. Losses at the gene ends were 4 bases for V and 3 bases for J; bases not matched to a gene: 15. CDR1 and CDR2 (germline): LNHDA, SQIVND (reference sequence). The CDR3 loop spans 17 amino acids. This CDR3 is CASSSGVVGGPLYEQYF. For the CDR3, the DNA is TGTGCCAGTAGTAGCGGAGTAGTGGGAGGGCCTCTCTACGAGCAGTACTTC.

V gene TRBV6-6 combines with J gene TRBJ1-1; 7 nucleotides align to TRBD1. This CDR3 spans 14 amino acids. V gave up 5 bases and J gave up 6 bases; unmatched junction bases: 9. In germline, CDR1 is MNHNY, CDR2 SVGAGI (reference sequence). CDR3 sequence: CASSRRQGFSEAFF. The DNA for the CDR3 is TGTGCCAGCAGTCGTCGACAGGGATTTTCTGAAGCTTTCTTT.

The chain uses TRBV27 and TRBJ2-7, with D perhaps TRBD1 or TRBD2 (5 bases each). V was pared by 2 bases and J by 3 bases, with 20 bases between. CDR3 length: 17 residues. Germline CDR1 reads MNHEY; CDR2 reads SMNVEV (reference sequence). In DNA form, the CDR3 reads TGTGCCAGCAGTTTAGTCTGGGACGGGGTTAGAGGCTACGAGCAGTACTTC. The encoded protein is CASSLVWDGVRGYEQYF.

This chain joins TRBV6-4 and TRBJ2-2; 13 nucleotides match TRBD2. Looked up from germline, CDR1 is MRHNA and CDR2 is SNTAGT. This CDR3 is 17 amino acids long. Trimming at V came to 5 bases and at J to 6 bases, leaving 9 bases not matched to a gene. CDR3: CASSREGLAGRPGELFF. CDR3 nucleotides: TGTGCCAGCAGTCGCGAGGGACTAGCGGGAAGACCCGGGGAGCTGTTTTTT.

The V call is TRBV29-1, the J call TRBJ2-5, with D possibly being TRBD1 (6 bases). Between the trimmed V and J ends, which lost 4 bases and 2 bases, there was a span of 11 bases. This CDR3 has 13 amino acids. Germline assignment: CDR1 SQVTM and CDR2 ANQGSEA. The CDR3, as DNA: TGCAGCGTTGGCCCTAGGGGGCAAGAGACCCAGTACTTC. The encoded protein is CSVGPRGQETQYF.

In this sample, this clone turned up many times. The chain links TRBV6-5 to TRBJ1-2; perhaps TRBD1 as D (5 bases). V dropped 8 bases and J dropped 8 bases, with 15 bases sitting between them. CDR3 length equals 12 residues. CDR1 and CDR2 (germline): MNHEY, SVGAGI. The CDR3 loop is CASQTRVGGYTF. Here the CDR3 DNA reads TGTGCCAGCCAAACCAGGGTGGGCGGCTACACCTTC.

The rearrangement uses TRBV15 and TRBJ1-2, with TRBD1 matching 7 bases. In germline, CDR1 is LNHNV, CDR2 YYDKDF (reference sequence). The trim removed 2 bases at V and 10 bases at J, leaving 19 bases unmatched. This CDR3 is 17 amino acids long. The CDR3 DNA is TGTGCCACCAGCAGACCGTACAGGGGACGTGCCCACTTCTACTACACCTTC. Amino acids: CATSRPYRGRAHFYYTF.

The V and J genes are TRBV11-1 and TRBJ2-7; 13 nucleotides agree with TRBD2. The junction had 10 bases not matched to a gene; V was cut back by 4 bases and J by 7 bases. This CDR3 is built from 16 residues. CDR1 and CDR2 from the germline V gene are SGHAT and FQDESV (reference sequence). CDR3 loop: CASSCKPGLAGCEQYF. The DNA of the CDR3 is TGTGCCAGCAGCTGTAAGCCGGGACTAGCGGGATGTGAGCAGTACTTC.

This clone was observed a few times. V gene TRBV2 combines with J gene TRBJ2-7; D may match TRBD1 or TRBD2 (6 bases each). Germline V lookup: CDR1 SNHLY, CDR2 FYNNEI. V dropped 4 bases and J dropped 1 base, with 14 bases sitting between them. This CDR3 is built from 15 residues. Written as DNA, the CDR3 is TGTGCCAGCAGTGGGGACTTGACAGGTTCCTACGAGCAGTACTTC. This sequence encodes CASSGDLTGSYEQYF.

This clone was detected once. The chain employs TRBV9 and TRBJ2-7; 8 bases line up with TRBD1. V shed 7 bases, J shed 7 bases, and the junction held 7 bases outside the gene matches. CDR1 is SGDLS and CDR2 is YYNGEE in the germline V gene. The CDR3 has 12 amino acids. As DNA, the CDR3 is TGTGCCAGCGGCCAGGGGGCGAGAGAGCAGTACTTC. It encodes CASGQGAREQYF.

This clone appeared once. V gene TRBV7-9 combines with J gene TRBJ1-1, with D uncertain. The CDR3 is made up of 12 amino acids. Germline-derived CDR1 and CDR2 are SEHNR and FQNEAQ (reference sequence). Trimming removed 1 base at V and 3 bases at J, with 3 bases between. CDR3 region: CASSLEYTEAFF. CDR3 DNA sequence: TGTGCCAGCAGCTTAGAATACACTGAAGCTTTCTTT.

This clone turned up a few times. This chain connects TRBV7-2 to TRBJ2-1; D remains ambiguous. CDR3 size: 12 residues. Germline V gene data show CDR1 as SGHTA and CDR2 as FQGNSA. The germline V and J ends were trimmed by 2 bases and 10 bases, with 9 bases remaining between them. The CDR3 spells CASSLIPHEQFF. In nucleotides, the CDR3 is TGTGCCAGCAGCTTAATCCCCCACGAGCAGTTCTTC.

The DNA for the CDR3 is TGTGCCAGCAGCTTTCCGGGCCACCCTGAGCAGTTCTTC. Encoded protein: CASSFPGHPEQFF. The J gene is TRBJ2-1, the V gene TRBV7-2; D gene ambiguous. V lost 3 bases and J lost 9, with 12 bases in between. CDR3 length: 13 amino acids. The V gene's germline CDR1 is SGHTA and CDR2 FQGNSA. Together with reference TRBV7-2 and TRBJ2-1, the CDR3 gives the full variable domain: GAGVSQSPSNKVTEKGKDVELRCDPISGHTALYWYRQSLGQGLEFLIYFQGNSAPDKSGLPSDRFSAERTGGSVSTLTIQRTQQEDSAVYLCASSFPGHPEQFFGPGTRLTVL.

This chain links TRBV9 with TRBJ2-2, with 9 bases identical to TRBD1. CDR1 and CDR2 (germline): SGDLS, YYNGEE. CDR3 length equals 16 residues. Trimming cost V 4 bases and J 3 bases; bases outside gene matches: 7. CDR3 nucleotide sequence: TGTGCCAGCAGCCCCCCGACAGGGGGAGACACCGGGGAGCTGTTTTTT. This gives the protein CASSPPTGGDTGELFF.

CDR3 region: CASSLTGTVPTGELFF. The DNA for the CDR3 is TGCGCCAGCAGCTTGACGGGGACGGTTCCAACCGGGGAGCTGTTTTTT. The J gene is TRBJ2-2, the V gene TRBV5-1; perhaps D is TRBD1 or TRBD2 (5 bases each). The CDR3 runs 16 residues. Germline V CDR1 and CDR2: SGHRS, YFSETQ. V was cut by 1 base and J by 5 bases, with 15 bases left in between. The whole variable domain, remainder taken from reference TRBV5-1 and TRBJ2-2, is KAGVTQTPRYLIKTRGQQVTLSCSPISGHRSVSWYQQTPGQGLQFLFEYFSETQRNKGNFPGRFSGRQFSNSRSEMNVSTLELGDSALYLCASSLTGTVPTGELFFGEGSRLTVL.

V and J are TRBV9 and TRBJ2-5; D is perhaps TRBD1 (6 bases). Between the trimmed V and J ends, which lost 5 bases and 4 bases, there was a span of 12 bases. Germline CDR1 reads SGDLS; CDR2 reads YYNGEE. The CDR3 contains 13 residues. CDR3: CASSPTGRETQYF. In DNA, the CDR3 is TGTGCCAGCAGTCCCACAGGGAGAGAGACCCAGTACTTC.

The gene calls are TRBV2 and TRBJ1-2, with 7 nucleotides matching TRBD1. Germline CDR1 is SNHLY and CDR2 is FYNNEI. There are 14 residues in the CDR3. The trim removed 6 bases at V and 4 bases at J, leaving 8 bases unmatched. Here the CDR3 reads CASRAKTGFYGYTF. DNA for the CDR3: TGTGCCAGCAGAGCCAAGACAGGGTTCTATGGCTACACCTTC.

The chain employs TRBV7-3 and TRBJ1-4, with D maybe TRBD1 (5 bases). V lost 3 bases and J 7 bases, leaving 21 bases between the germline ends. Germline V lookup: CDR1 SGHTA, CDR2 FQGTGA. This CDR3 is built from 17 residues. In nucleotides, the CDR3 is TGTGCCAGCAGCTTTCCCTCGGGACCCCCCAGGTGTGAAAAACTGTTTTTT. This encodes CASSFPSGPPRCEKLFF.

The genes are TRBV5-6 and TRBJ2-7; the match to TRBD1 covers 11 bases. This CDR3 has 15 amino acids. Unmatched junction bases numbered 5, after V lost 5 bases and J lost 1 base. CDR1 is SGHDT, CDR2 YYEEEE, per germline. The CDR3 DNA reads TGTGCCAGCAGTAAAGGACAGGGGGCTTCCTACGAGCAGTACTTC. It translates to CASSKGQGASYEQYF.

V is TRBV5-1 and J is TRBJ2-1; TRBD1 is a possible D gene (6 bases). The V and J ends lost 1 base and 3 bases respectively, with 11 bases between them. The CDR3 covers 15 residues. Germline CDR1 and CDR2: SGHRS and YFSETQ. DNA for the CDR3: TGCGCCAGCAGCTTGTCACAGGGAGACTACAATGAGCAGTTCTTC. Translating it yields CASSLSQGDYNEQFF.

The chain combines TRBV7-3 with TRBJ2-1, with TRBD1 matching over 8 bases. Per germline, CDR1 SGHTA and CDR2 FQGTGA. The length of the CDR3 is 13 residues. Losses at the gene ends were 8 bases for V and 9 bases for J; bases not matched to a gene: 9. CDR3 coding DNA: TGTGCCAGCGGGCGGACAGGGCAGATTGAGCAGTTCTTC. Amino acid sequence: CASGRTGQIEQFF.